One T cell receptor beta chain is described in this entry. This record comes from a study of preoperative IRX-2 immunotherapy in early breast cancer. The treatment: preoperative locoregional IRX-2 cytokine immunotherapy. This phase Ib study tested locoregional IRX-2 cytokine immunotherapy given before surgery. Germline V gives CDR1 SGHRS, CDR2 YFSETQ. With 0 bases removed from V and 9 bases from J, the gap between germline ends came to 16 bases. The CDR3 runs to 15 residues. Method: immunoSEQ multiplex PCR; TCRdb's copy keeps in-frame clones and lacks some. In the table there are 39,000 or so clones, around three quarters of which are singletons.

The sequence derives from a human donor with breast cancer. The sequencing used tumor tissue, collected after IRX-2 immunotherapy. The chain carries TRBV5-1 and TRBJ1-3, with D possibly being TRBD1 (5 bases). The CDR3 DNA follows: TGCGCCAGCAGCTTGGCCTTTGGGGGTTTAAGCACCATATATTTT. Its translation: CASSLAFGGLSTIYF.